A single sample gave rise to the 32 T cell receptor beta chains below, sequenced in a study of Ad26.COV2.S vaccination and SARS-CoV-2 variants (dated by TCRdb to the early 2020s). The intended sense of this specimen's treatment or condition label: around 19 received Ad26.COV2.S at low or high dose, single or two shots; 5 received placebo; per-sample allocation not given. For vaccine and placebo recipients, repertoires were sequenced using samples collected on day 63 after the first injection. Libraries were built with the immunoSEQ multiplex PCR assay. This is the immuneACCESS table as TCRdb keeps it, with only in-frame sequences that have V and J called. A part of the clones is gone; compared with another copy, unresolved V genes explain less than half, and the rest is unexplained. For this sample there are some 330,000 clones; roughly 90% appear just once. The ten largest clones take up around 5% of the sample.

Sequenced material: peripheral blood, taken in a trial of Ad26.COV2.S vaccine versus placebo. The receptors were sampled from a person between 18 and 65 years old who received the Ad26.COV2.S COVID-19 vaccine or a placebo.

The chain links TRBV5-1 to TRBJ2-7; the D call may be TRBD1 or TRBD2 (5 bases each). V was trimmed by 4 bases and J by 0 bases, leaving 11 bases between them. Germline V CDR1 and CDR2: SGHRS, YFSETQ. This CDR3 spans 14 amino acids. CDR3: CASSRWDRSYEQYF. CDR3 nucleotides: TGCGCCAGCAGCAGGTGGGACCGCTCCTACGAGCAGTACTTC.

This chain uses TRBV10-2 with TRBJ2-1; TRBD2 aligns across 10 bases. The CDR3 is made up of 15 amino acids. CDR1 and CDR2 from the germline V gene are WSHSY and SAAADI. V dropped 2 bases and J dropped 4; count of bases not matched to a gene: 2. The CDR3 here is CASSEGLADYNEQFF. The CDR3 DNA follows: TGCGCCAGCAGTGAGGGACTAGCGGATTACAATGAGCAGTTCTTC.

V and J are TRBV4-3 and TRBJ1-1; D is perhaps TRBD1 (6 bases). The germline CDR1 and CDR2 sequences are LGHNA and YSLEER. The V end was cut by 1 base, the J end by 6 bases, with 15 bases between. The CDR3 loop spans 15 amino acids. CDR3 nucleotides: TGCGCCAGCAGCCAAGGGGGGGCAGGGGTGGCTGAAGCTTTCTTT. Protein product: CASSQGGAGVAEAFF.

The chain uses TRBV29-1 and TRBJ2-5; 8 bases line up with TRBD1. The V gene end was trimmed by 7 bases and the J gene end by 5 bases; junction bases not matched to a gene: 9. This CDR3 comprises 13 residues. Germline V gene lookup returns CDR1 SQVTM and CDR2 ANQGSEA. Written as DNA, the CDR3 is TGCAGCGGGACAGGGAGGTTTGAGGAGACCCAGTACTTC. As protein: CSGTGRFEETQYF.

This chain joins TRBV2 and TRBJ1-5, with 8 bases lining up with TRBD1. J was trimmed by 6 bases and V by 6 bases; bases with no gene match: 10. Germline V gene data show CDR1 as SNHLY and CDR2 as FYNNEI. CDR3 length: 15 residues. CDR3 region: CASRDGTGVSQPQHF. The CDR3 bases are TGTGCCAGCAGGGATGGGACAGGAGTTTCTCAGCCCCAGCATTTT.

This chain links TRBV7-2 with TRBJ1-6; D may be TRBD1 (5 bases). This CDR3 is built from 15 residues. CDR1 is SGHTA and CDR2 is FQGNSA in the germline V gene. Trimming cost V 4 bases and J 7 bases, with 14 bases left between them. The CDR3 region has the DNA TGTGCCAGCAGCTCAACGGGGCCAGGGAATTCACCCCTCCACTTT. Its translation: CASSSTGPGNSPLHF.

The rearrangement joins TRBV19 to TRBJ1-1; TRBD1 might be the D (5 bases). Trimming left V 8 bases short and J 2 bases short, with 21 bases between. The CDR3 has 16 residues. Per germline, CDR1 LNHDA and CDR2 SQIVND (reference sequence). CDR3 protein: CASLTAAGSGNTEAFF. The CDR3 coding sequence is TGTGCCAGTCTTACCGCCGCAGGGTCTGGTAACACTGAAGCTTTCTTT.

This sequence joins TRBV9 and TRBJ1-2; no reliable D call. Trimming stripped 0 bases from V and 3 bases from J, with 12 bases between. The germline V gene encodes CDR1 SGDLS and CDR2 YYNGEE. This CDR3 contains 15 residues. The CDR3 reads CASSVAEASYYGYTF. CDR3 bases: TGTGCCAGCAGCGTAGCTGAGGCGAGTTACTATGGCTACACCTTC.

The genes are TRBV27 and TRBJ2-1; 14 positions match TRBD2. There are 20 residues in the CDR3. After removal of 4 bases from V and 0 bases from J, the junction contained 11 bases not matched to a gene. Germline-derived CDR1 and CDR2 are MNHEY and SMNVEV (reference sequence). The CDR3: CASSSFSGLAGGNSYNEQFF. DNA of the CDR3: TGTGCCAGCAGTTCCTTCTCCGGACTAGCGGGAGGAAACTCCTACAATGAGCAGTTCTTC.

This clone came up once. The genes are TRBV2 and TRBJ1-6; 10 bases align to TRBD1. This CDR3 contains 15 residues. J gave up 7 bases and V 6 bases, and 6 bases lay outside the gene matches. Germline V gene lookup returns CDR1 SNHLY and CDR2 FYNNEI. In nucleotides, the CDR3 is TGTGCCAGCAGAACTTGGACAGGGGGGAATTCACCCCTCCACTTT. Amino acids: CASRTWTGGNSPLHF. The full variable domain, completed using reference TRBV2 and TRBJ1-6, is EPEVTQTPSHQVTQMGQEVILRCVPISNHLYFYWYRQILGQKVEFLVSFYNNEISEKSEIFDDQFSVERPDGSNFTLKIRSTKLEDSAMYFCASRTWTGGNSPLHFGNGTRLTVT.

The genes are TRBV4-3 and TRBJ1-4; D perhaps matches TRBD1 (6 bases). The V gene's germline CDR1 is LGHNA and CDR2 YSLEER. The CDR3 is made up of 19 amino acids. Trimming pared 1 base from V and 0 bases from J, leaving 18 bases between. The CDR3 protein is CASSQGQGNPITTNEKLFF. DNA of the CDR3: TGCGCCAGCAGCCAAGGGCAGGGGAACCCAATTACAACTAATGAAAAACTGTTTTTT.

The chain combines TRBV5-1 with TRBJ2-5; 10 bases line up with TRBD2. The CDR3 runs to 16 residues. The germline gives CDR1 SGHRS, CDR2 YFSETQ. Trimming took 4 bases from V and 4 from J; bases not matched to a gene: 10. DNA for the CDR3: TGCGCCAGCAGCCCATTAGCGGGGGGCTCGAGAGAGACCCAGTACTTC. Translated: CASSPLAGGSRETQYF.

V is TRBV6-5 and J is TRBJ2-4; tentative D call: TRBD1 (6 bases). The V gene's germline CDR1 is MNHEY and CDR2 SVGAGI. Trimming pared 2 bases from V and 5 bases from J, leaving 10 bases between. The CDR3 has 14 amino acids. The CDR3 here is CASSYAGDQNIQYF. The CDR3 coding sequence is TGTGCCAGCAGTTACGCAGGGGACCAAAACATTCAGTACTTC.

There are a few counts of this clone. V is TRBV19 and J is TRBJ2-1, with D uncertain. V dropped 8 bases and J dropped 6 bases, with 17 bases sitting between them. The CDR3 sequence is 14 residues long. In germline, CDR1 is LNHDA, CDR2 SQIVND (reference sequence). CDR3: CASALVGRTNEQFF. Here the CDR3 DNA reads TGTGCCAGTGCTCTAGTAGGGCGAACCAATGAGCAGTTCTTC.

This chain links TRBV5-4 with TRBJ2-3, with D unresolved. Deletions cut 2 bases from V and 3 bases from J, with 4 bases between. Germline lookup yields CDR1 SGHNT and CDR2 YYREEE (reference sequence). This CDR3 is 12 amino acids long. CDR3 sequence: CASSFGTDTQYF. Written as DNA, the CDR3 is TGTGCCAGCAGCTTTGGAACAGATACGCAGTATTTT.

The chain is built from TRBV29-1 and TRBJ2-6, with D possibly called TRBD1 or TRBD2 (5 bases each). The CDR3 is made up of 13 amino acids. The V gene lost 4 bases and the J gene lost 2 bases, with 6 bases spanning the gap. Germline CDR1 is SQVTM and CDR2 is ANQGSEA. The CDR3 loop reads CSVGGAGANVLTF. The DNA for the CDR3 is TGCAGCGTTGGAGGGGCTGGGGCCAACGTCCTGACTTTC. Using reference TRBV29-1 and TRBJ2-6 for the parts outside the CDR3, the full variable domain is SAVISQKPSRDICQRGTSLTIQCQVDSQVTMMFWYRQQPGQSLTLIATANQGSEATYESGFVIDKFPISRPNLTFSTLTVSNMSPEDSSIYLCSVGGAGANVLTFGAGSRLTVL.

This chain joins TRBV19 and TRBJ1-1, with a weak D call TRBD1 (5 bases). With 5 bases removed from V and 8 bases from J, the gap between germline ends came to 9 bases. The V gene's germline CDR1 is LNHDA and CDR2 SQIVND (reference sequence). The CDR3 is made up of 11 amino acids. The CDR3 bases are TGTGCCAGTAGTTGGGGGAGGGAAGCTTTCTTT. This translates into CASSWGREAFF.

The chain has TRBV7-9 and TRBJ2-2; D is possibly TRBD1 (5 bases). The V end was cut by 8 bases, the J end by 0 bases, with 16 bases between. The CDR3 runs 16 residues. The V gene's germline CDR1 is SEHNR and CDR2 FQNEAQ (reference sequence). The CDR3 DNA is TGTGCCAGCCCAATTCATGGGGCTACGAACACCGGGGAGCTGTTTTTT. It is translated as CASPIHGATNTGELFF.

This rearrangement joins TRBV29-1 to TRBJ1-1; a weak D match, TRBD1 (5 bases). Trimming cost V 4 bases and J 3 bases, with 9 bases left between them. The CDR3 covers 12 residues. CDR1 SQVTM and CDR2 ANQGSEA come from the germline V gene. The DNA of the CDR3 is TGCAGCGTTGTTGGGGGGGACACTGAAGCTTTCTTT. The encoded protein is CSVVGGDTEAFF. The full variable domain, completed using reference TRBV29-1 and TRBJ1-1, is SAVISQKPSRDICQRGTSLTIQCQVDSQVTMMFWYRQQPGQSLTLIATANQGSEATYESGFVIDKFPISRPNLTFSTLTVSNMSPEDSSIYLCSVVGGDTEAFFGQGTRLTVV.

In its sample, this clone was seen once. The chain links TRBV28 to TRBJ2-1; D is undetermined. Per germline, CDR1 MDHEN and CDR2 SYDVKM. The CDR3 totals 15 residues. V lost 4 bases, J lost 0 bases, and 10 bases lay in between. Here the CDR3 DNA reads TGTGCCAGCAGTTATGGCTCCCCCTCCTACAATGAGCAGTTCTTC. Translating it yields CASSYGSPSYNEQFF.

This clone was found once. J is TRBJ1-2 and V is TRBV11-1; the match to TRBD1 covers 8 bases. The CDR3 consists of 14 residues. The ends lost 1 base at V and 8 bases at J; junction bases unmatched: 6. Germline CDR1 and CDR2: SGHAT and FQDESV (reference sequence). CDR3 region: CASSLEQGVGGYTF. CDR3 nucleotide sequence: TGTGCCAGCAGCTTAGAACAGGGGGTCGGCGGCTACACCTTC.

The rearrangement uses TRBV18 and TRBJ1-2, with D maybe TRBD1 (5 bases). CDR1 is KGHSH and CDR2 is LQKENI in the germline V gene. The V end lost 4 bases, the J end lost 3 bases, and 18 bases lay between the germline ends. CDR3 length: 16 amino acids. The CDR3: CASSLKIVQGDYGYTF. CDR3 bases: TGTGCCAGCTCACTAAAAATCGTTCAGGGCGACTATGGCTACACCTTC.

This sequence joins TRBV21-1 and TRBJ1-1; the D call of TRBD1 is as the table states it, not checked on the DNA. TRBV21-1 is listed as a pseudogene. The CDR3 loop spans 17 amino acids. DNA of the CDR3: TGTGCCAGCAGTCCGTTCATCAGGCCAGGGTGGGCCACTGAAGCTTTCTTT. Protein: CASSPFIRPGWATEAFF.

This rearrangement joins TRBV30 to TRBJ1-3; D is undetermined. This CDR3 spans 13 amino acids. The ends were cut back, 1 base at V and 7 bases at J, with 11 bases in the middle. Per the germline V gene, CDR1 is GTSNPN and CDR2 is SVGIG (reference sequence). CDR3 sequence (DNA): TGTGCCTGGAGTGGGTCTTTAAGTAACACCATATATTTT. It encodes CAWSGSLSNTIYF.

This chain joins TRBV11-2 and TRBJ1-4; no reliable D call. The CDR3 is 14 residues long. Germline assignment: CDR1 SGHAT and CDR2 FQNNGV. The V gene lost 6 bases and the J gene lost 8 bases, with 16 bases spanning the gap. The CDR3 coding sequence is TGTGCCAGCAGGGAGCGGGGAGGGAGGGAAAAACTGTTTTTT. Its translation: CASRERGGREKLFF.

The CDR3 reads CSASTGFNEKLFF. CDR3 nucleotides: TGCAGTGCTAGTACCGGGTTTAATGAAAAACTGTTTTTT. This sequence joins TRBV20-1 and TRBJ1-4; no firm D call. The germline CDR1 and CDR2 sequences are DFQATT and SNEGSKA (reference sequence). The length of the CDR3 is 13 residues. With 3 bases removed from V and 4 bases from J, the gap between germline ends came to 9 bases.

The chain is built from TRBV3-1 (or the pseudogene TRBV3-2) and TRBJ1-1; 9 bases fit TRBD1. V was clipped by 0 bases and J by 9 bases; unmatched bases: 5. The CDR3 covers 14 residues. Germline V lookup: CDR1 LGHDT, CDR2 YNNKEL (reference sequence). The CDR3: CASSQDGTGRKAFF. In DNA, the CDR3 is TGTGCCAGCAGCCAAGATGGGACAGGGCGTAAAGCTTTCTTT.

The chain joins TRBV5-1 to TRBJ2-5, with D perhaps matching TRBD1 (5 bases). Germline CDR1 is SGHRS and CDR2 is YFSETQ. The CDR3 covers 15 residues. V was shortened by 4 bases and J by 4 bases, with 17 bases between the two germline ends. This CDR3 reads CASSPWGDGAETQYF. Here the CDR3 DNA reads TGCGCCAGCAGCCCTTGGGGTGATGGGGCAGAGACCCAGTACTTC.

The rearrangement links TRBV12-5 to TRBJ1-2; no firm D call. This CDR3 comprises 19 residues. V lost 0 bases and J lost 4, with 24 bases in between. Germline V lookup: CDR1 LGHNT, CDR2 FRNRAP. The DNA of the CDR3 is TGTGCTAGTGGTTTGGTTGTGGAGGGTTTCGAGAGATGGACCTATGGCTACACCTTC. It is translated as CASGLVVEGFERWTYGYTF.

The rearrangement joins TRBV5-1 to TRBJ2-1; 7 nucleotides match TRBD1. J gave up 4 bases and V 4 bases, and 5 bases lay outside the gene matches. The CDR3 runs 14 residues. Germline V gene sequence: CDR1 SGHRS, CDR2 YFSETQ. The CDR3 reads CASSPGGTYNEQFF. Here the CDR3 DNA reads TGCGCCAGCAGCCCAGGGGGTACGTACAATGAGCAGTTCTTC. Full variable domain (remainder filled in from reference TRBV5-1 and TRBJ2-1): KAGVTQTPRYLIKTRGQQVTLSCSPISGHRSVSWYQQTPGQGLQFLFEYFSETQRNKGNFPGRFSGRQFSNSRSEMNVSTLELGDSALYLCASSPGGTYNEQFFGPGTRLTVL.

The J gene is TRBJ1-1, the V gene TRBV9, with no clear D. Germline V lookup: CDR1 SGDLS, CDR2 YYNGEE. Trimming took off 0 bases at V and 1 base at J, with 10 bases between the two ends. This CDR3 spans 15 amino acids. CDR3: CASSVVRQTNTEAFF. The CDR3 nucleotides are TGTGCCAGCAGCGTAGTTAGGCAGACGAACACTGAAGCTTTCTTT. Full variable domain (rest looked up from reference TRBV9 and TRBJ1-1): DSGVTQTPKHLITATGQRVTLRCSPRSGDLSVYWYQQSLDQGLQFLIQYYNGEERAKGNILERFSAQQFPDLHSELNLSSLELGDSALYFCASSVVRQTNTEAFFGQGTRLTVV.

This clone was recorded once. The rearrangement uses TRBV6-5 and TRBJ1-2; D unclear. Germline V gives CDR1 MNHEY, CDR2 SVGAGI. This CDR3 is 15 amino acids long. V was pared by 1 base and J by 7 bases, with 16 bases between. This CDR3 reads CASSYLLGPHPGYTF. The CDR3 DNA sequence: TGTGCCAGCAGTTACTTACTCGGACCCCACCCTGGCTACACCTTC.